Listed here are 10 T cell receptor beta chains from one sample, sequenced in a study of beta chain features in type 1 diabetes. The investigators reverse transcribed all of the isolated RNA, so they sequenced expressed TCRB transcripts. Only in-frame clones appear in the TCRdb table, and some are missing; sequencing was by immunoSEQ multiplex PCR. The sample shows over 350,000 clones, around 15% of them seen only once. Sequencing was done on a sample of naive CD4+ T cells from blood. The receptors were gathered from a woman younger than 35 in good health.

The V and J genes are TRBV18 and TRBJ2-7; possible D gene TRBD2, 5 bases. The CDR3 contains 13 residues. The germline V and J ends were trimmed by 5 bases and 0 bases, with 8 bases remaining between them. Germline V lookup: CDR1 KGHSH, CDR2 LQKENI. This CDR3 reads CASSTGISYEQYF. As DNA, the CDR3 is TGTGCCAGCTCAACCGGGATCTCCTACGAGCAGTACTTC.

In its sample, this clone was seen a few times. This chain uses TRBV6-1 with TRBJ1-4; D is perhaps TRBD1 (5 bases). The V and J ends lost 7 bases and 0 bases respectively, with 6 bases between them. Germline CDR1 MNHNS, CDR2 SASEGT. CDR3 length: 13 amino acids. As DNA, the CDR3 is TGTGCCAGCACAGGGACAACTAATGAAAAACTGTTTTTT. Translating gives CASTGTTNEKLFF.

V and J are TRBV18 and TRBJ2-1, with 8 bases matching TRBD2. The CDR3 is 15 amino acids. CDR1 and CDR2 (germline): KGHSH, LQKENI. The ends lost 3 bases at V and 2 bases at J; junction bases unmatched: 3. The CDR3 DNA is TGTGCCAGCTCACCCGTAGCGGGGACCTACAATGAGCAGTTCTTC. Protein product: CASSPVAGTYNEQFF. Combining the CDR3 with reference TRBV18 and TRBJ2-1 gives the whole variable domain NAGVMQNPRHLVRRRGQEARLRCSPMKGHSHVYWYRQLPEEGLKFMVYLQKENIIDESGMPKERFSAEFPKEGPSILRIQQVVRGDSAAYFCASSPVAGTYNEQFFGPGTRLTVL.

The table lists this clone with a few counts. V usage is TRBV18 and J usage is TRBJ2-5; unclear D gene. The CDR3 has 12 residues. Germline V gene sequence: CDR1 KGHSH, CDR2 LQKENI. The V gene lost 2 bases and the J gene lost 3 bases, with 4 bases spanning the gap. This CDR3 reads CASSPVEETQYF. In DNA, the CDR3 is TGTGCCAGCTCACCAGTAGAAGAGACCCAGTACTTC.

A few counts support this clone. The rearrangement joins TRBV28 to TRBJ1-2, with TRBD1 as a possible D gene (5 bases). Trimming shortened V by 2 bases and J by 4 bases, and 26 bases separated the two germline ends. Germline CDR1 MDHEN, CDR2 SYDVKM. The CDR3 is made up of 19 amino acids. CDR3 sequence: CASSLQSDTQGTLRYGYTF. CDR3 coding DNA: TGTGCCAGCAGTTTACAATCGGACACCCAGGGCACCCTTCGCTATGGCTACACCTTC.

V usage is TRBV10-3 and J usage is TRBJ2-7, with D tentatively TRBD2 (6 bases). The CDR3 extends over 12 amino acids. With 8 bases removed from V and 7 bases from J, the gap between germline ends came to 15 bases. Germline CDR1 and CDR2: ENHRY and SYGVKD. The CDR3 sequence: CAISGGISEQYF. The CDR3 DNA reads TGTGCCATCTCTGGGGGGATATCGGAGCAGTACTTC.

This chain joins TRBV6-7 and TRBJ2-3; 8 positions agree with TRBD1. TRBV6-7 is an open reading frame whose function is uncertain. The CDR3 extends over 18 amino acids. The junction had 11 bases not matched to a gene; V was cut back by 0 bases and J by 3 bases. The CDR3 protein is CASSYSPDSGGETDTQYF. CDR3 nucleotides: TGTGCCAGCAGTTACTCCCCGGATTCAGGGGGCGAAACAGATACGCAGTATTTT.

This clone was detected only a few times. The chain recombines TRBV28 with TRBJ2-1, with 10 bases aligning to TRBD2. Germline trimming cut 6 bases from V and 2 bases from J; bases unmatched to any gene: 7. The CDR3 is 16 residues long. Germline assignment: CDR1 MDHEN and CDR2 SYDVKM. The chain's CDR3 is CASRASGRGTYNEQFF. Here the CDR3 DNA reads TGTGCCAGCAGGGCTAGCGGGAGAGGGACCTACAATGAGCAGTTCTTC.

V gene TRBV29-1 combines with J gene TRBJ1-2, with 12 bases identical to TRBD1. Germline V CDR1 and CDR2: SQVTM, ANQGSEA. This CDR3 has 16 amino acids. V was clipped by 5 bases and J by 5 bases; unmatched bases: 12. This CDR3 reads CSVSSGTGGSRYGYTF. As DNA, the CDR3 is TGCAGCGTTAGTTCCGGGACAGGGGGCTCTCGGTATGGCTACACCTTC.

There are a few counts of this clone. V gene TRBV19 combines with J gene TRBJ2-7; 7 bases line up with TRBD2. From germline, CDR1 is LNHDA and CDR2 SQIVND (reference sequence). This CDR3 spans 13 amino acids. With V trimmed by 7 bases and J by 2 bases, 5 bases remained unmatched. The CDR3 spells CASKRGTTYEQYF. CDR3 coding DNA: TGTGCCAGTAAACGCGGGACTACCTACGAGCAGTACTTC.